These T cell receptor beta chains were read from a single sample in a study of blood T cell repertoires in COVID-19. Produced via immunoSEQ multiplex PCR; TCRdb's table is partial and in-frame only. The data hold 350,000 or so clones, with about 88% observed a single time. Sequencing used PBMCs or T cells enriched from blood (not recorded which). The receptor set was obtained from a woman aged 25 to 39 who had been exposed to COVID-19. Each CDR3 is given with its conserved first and last residue. The D gene is left open where the match is weak. Size is stated for part of the rows, as once, few or many counts, or as a class when the clone is expanded.

v_call	clone_size	j_call	d_call	cdr3_nt	cdr3_aa
TRBV14	.	TRBJ2-5	.	TGTGCCAGCAGCCAAGTTTTCCGGCAGGGGCAAGAGACCCAGTACTTC	CASSQVFRQGQETQYF
TRBV5-1	.	TRBJ2-3	.	TGCGCCAGCAGCCGCGACAGGGATACGCAGTATTTT	CASSRDRDTQYF
TRBV7-3	.	TRBJ2-5	.	TGTGCCAGCAGCCCATCGCCTAACCAAGAGACCCAGTACTTC	CASSPSPNQETQYF
TRBV28	.	TRBJ1-4	.	TGTGCCAGCAGTTTAATGGGCGAACTGTTTTTT	CASSLMGELFF
TRBV5-1	.	TRBJ2-1	TRBD1	TGCGCCAGCAGCCAGGACAGGGTGATCGATGAGCAGTTCTTC	CASSQDRVIDEQFF
TRBV5-1	.	TRBJ2-7	TRBD1	TGCGCCAGCAGCTTACGCCTCCCGACAGGGCAAAGGTCCTACGAGCAGTACTTC	CASSLRLPTGQRSYEQYF
TRBV9	.	TRBJ1-1	.	TGTGCCAGCAGCGTCGCCTGGGGAGGCACTGAAGCTTTCTTT	CASSVAWGGTEAFF
TRBV4-1	.	TRBJ2-5	TRBD2	TGCGCCAGCAGCCAAGACCCCGGGGTTGCAGCGGGGGAAGAGACCCAGTACTTC	CASSQDPGVAAGEETQYF
TRBV10-3	few	TRBJ1-2	TRBD1	TGTGCCAGTCGACAGGGGGCTACCTATGGCTACACCTTC	CASRQGATYGYTF
TRBV4-1	.	TRBJ2-7	TRBD2	TGCGCCAGCAGCCAAACTAGCGGCCTCTCCTACGAGCAGTACTTC	CASSQTSGLSYEQYF
TRBV5-4	once	TRBJ2-5	TRBD1	TGTGCCAGCAGCTCGGGACAGGGCGGGGAGACCCAGTACTTC	CASSSGQGGETQYF
TRBV30	.	TRBJ2-5	TRBD2	TGTGCCTGGAGTTTCCCTAGCGGGAGGTGGGAGACCCAGTACTTC	CAWSFPSGRWETQYF
TRBV28	.	TRBJ2-7	.	TGTGCCAGCACCCTAGCGCTAGCCTACGAGCAGTACTTC	CASTLALAYEQYF
TRBV9	.	TRBJ1-1	.	TGTGCCAGCAGCGTAGACAGGTTGGGGGAAGCTTTCTTT	CASSVDRLGEAFF
TRBV12-5	.	TRBJ2-7	.	TGTGCTAGTGGTTTGGTACTAGTAGCGACCCCCTACGAGCAGTACTTC	CASGLVLVATPYEQYF
TRBV19	.	TRBJ2-2	.	TGTGCCAGTAGGCGACGCAGGGGCCCGAACACCGGGGAGCTGTTTTTT	CASRRRRGPNTGELFF
TRBV30	.	TRBJ1-1	.	TGTGCCGTCGAGGGCAGCATGAACACTGAAGCTTTCTTT	CAVEGSMNTEAFF
TRBV28	few	TRBJ2-7	TRBD1	TGTGCCAGCACCTCGTCAGGACAGGCCTACGAGCAGTACTTC	CASTSSGQAYEQYF
TRBV6-5	.	TRBJ2-7	TRBD2	TGTGCCAGCAGTCGACTAGCGCCGATCGTCTACGAGCAGTACTTC	CASSRLAPIVYEQYF
TRBV11-3	few	TRBJ2-7	TRBD2	TGTGCCAGCAGCTTAGAAGGCGGGAGGAGCCACGAGCAGTACTTC	CASSLEGGRSHEQYF
TRBV6-5	.	TRBJ2-2	.	TGTGCCAGCAGTTACCTGGACAGTTACACCGGGGAGCTGTTTTTT	CASSYLDSYTGELFF
TRBV18	.	TRBJ1-1	TRBD1	TGTGCCAGCTCACCACCAGGGAAGGCAGGGGGGAACACTGAAGCTTTCTTT	CASSPPGKAGGNTEAFF
TRBV7-8	.	TRBJ2-1	.	TGTGCCAGCAGCTTAGAAGAAGTGATTCGACAGGTTCCCTACAATGAGCAGTTCTTC	CASSLEEVIRQVPYNEQFF
TRBV18	.	TRBJ2-1	TRBD1	TGTGCCAGCTCACCACCTCTTCAGGACAGGCCTGGGAGCAATGAGCAGTTCTTC	CASSPPLQDRPGSNEQFF
TRBV5-5	.	TRBJ2-2	TRBD2	TGTGCCAGCAGCCCCTGGGGAGGGCGCCCCGGGGAGCTGTTTTTT	CASSPWGGRPGELFF
TRBV28	once	TRBJ1-4	.	TGTGCCAGCAGCCCGACATCGGGACAACAATTCATGGGGCTGTTTTTT	CASSPTSGQQFMGLFF
TRBV19	.	TRBJ1-1	TRBD1	TGTGCCAGTAGTAGACAGGGGGGAACTGAAGCTTTCTTT	CASSRQGGTEAFF
TRBV9	.	TRBJ1-4	.	TGTGCCAGCAGCGTCACAGGCGTTGTCTATGAAAAACTGTTTTTT	CASSVTGVVYEKLFF
TRBV19	.	TRBJ2-7	.	TGTGCCAGTAGTCCGACAGTCATCTCCTACGAGCAGTACTTC	CASSPTVISYEQYF
TRBV5-5	.	TRBJ2-3	TRBD2	TGTGCCAGCAGCTCTCCTAGACTAGCGGGGTTAGATACGCAGTATTTT	CASSSPRLAGLDTQYF
TRBV28	.	TRBJ2-7	TRBD1	TGTGCCAGCAGTCTCCCCGGGACAGGGGGTCGCGAGCAGTACTTC	CASSLPGTGGREQYF
TRBV19	.	TRBJ2-1	.	TGTGCCAGTAGTATCGGTCCAGGTTACAATGAGCAGTTCTTC	CASSIGPGYNEQFF
TRBV28	.	TRBJ1-1	TRBD1	TGTGCCAGCAGTCCAATTATTGTGGACAGGGTAAACACTGAAGCTTTCTTT	CASSPIIVDRVNTEAFF
TRBV18	.	TRBJ1-1	.	TGTGCCAGCTCACCACTAGAAAGAGGGGGGGACACTGAAGCTTTCTTT	CASSPLERGGDTEAFF
TRBV24-1	.	TRBJ2-1	TRBD2	TGTGCCACCAGTGATTTAGCGGGAGTGAACTACAATGAGCAGTTCTTC	CATSDLAGVNYNEQFF
TRBV29-1	.	TRBJ1-3	TRBD1	TGCAGCGTTGAACTTAACAGGGGCGGGGGAAACACCATATATTTT	CSVELNRGGGNTIYF
TRBV27	.	TRBJ2-7	TRBD1	TGTGCCAGCAGTAAGGGACAGGGTTACGGCGAGCAGTACTTC	CASSKGQGYGEQYF
TRBV7-9	.	TRBJ1-5	TRBD1	TGTGCCAGCAGCCCCGGGACAGGGAATCAGCCCCAGCATTTT	CASSPGTGNQPQHF
TRBV4-2	few	TRBJ2-6	TRBD1	TGTGCCAGCAGCCGCATACAGGGGACCGGGGCCAACGTCCTGACTTTC	CASSRIQGTGANVLTF
TRBV25-1	.	TRBJ1-2	.	TGTGCCAGCTGGGCGGGGGTTGGTGGGCCTAACTATGGCTACACCTTC	CASWAGVGGPNYGYTF
TRBV11-2	few	TRBJ1-2	.	TGTGCCAGCAGCCCCCAGTTGGAGGTCTATGGCTACACCTTC	CASSPQLEVYGYTF
TRBV19	few	TRBJ1-3	.	TGTGCCAGTCGCAGGGGTAACACCATATATTTT	CASRRGNTIYF
TRBV7-9	.	TRBJ2-5	TRBD2	TGTGCCAGCAGCTTAGCCACTAGCGGGGGTACGACCCAGTACTTC	CASSLATSGGTTQYF
TRBV24-1	once	TRBJ2-3	TRBD2	TGTGCCACCATGCGGGAGGGTACAGATACGCAGTATTTT	CATMREGTDTQYF
TRBV29-1	once	TRBJ1-2	.	TGCAGCGTTGAGGGGAGGCATGGCTACACCTTC	CSVEGRHGYTF
TRBV29-1	few	TRBJ2-7	TRBD2	TGCAGCGTTGGGTCTAGCGGGAGCTCGGAGCCGTACGAGCAGTACTTC	CSVGSSGSSEPYEQYF
TRBV3-1/TRBV3-2	.	TRBJ1-1	TRBD1	TGTGCCAGCAGCCAAAACGGACAGGGCGACACTGAAGCTTTCTTT	CASSQNGQGDTEAFF
TRBV18	.	TRBJ1-1	.	TGTGCCAGCTCACCCGAGACCGTTCAGGGTGGCACTGAAGCTTTCTTT	CASSPETVQGGTEAFF
TRBV3-1/TRBV3-2	.	TRBJ1-4	TRBD1	TGTGCCAGCAGCCAAGAAGGACAGGACTCAACTAATGAAAAACTGTTTTTT	CASSQEGQDSTNEKLFF
TRBV7-8	once	TRBJ1-2	TRBD1	TGTGCCAGCAGCTTAGCGACAGGGCTTGATGGCTACACCTTC	CASSLATGLDGYTF